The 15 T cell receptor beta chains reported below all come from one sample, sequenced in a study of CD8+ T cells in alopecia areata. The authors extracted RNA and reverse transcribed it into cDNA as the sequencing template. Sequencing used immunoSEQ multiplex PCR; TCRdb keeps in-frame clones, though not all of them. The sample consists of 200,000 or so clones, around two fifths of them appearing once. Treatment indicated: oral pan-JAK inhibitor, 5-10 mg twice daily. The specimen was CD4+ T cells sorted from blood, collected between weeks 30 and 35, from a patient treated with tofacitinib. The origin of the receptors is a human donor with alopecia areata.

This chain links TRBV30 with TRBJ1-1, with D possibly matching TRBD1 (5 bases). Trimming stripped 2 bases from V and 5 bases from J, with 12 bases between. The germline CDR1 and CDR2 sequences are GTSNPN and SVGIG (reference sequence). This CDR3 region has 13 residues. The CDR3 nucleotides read TGTGCCTGGAGTAGGGTAGGGGTAACTGAAGCTTTCTTT. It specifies CAWSRVGVTEAFF.

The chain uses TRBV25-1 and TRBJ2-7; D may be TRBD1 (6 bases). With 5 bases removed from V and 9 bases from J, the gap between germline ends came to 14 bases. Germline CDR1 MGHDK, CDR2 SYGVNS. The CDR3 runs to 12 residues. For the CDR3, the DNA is TGTGCCAGCAGTTTCTCTACAGGGTGGCAGTACTTC. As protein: CASSFSTGWQYF.

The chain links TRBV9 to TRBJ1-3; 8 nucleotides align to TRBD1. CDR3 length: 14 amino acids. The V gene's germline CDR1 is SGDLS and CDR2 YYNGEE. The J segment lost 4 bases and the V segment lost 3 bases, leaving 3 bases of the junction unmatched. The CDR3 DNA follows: TGTGCCAGCAGCGCCCGGGACAGGGGAAACACCATATATTTT. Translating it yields CASSARDRGNTIYF.

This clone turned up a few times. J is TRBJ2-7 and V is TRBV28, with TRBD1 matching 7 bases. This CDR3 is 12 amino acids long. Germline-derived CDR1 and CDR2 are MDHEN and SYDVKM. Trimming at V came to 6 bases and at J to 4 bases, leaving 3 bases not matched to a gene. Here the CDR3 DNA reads TGTGCCAGCAGAGAACAGGGGTACGAGCAGTACTTC. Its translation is CASREQGYEQYF.

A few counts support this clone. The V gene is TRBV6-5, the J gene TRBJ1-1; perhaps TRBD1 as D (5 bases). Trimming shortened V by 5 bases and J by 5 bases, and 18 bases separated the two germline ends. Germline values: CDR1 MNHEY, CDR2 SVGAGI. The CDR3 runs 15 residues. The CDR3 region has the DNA TGTGCCAGCAGTCCCGGAGGGGCGGGGGGTACTGAAGCTTTCTTT. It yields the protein CASSPGGAGGTEAFF.

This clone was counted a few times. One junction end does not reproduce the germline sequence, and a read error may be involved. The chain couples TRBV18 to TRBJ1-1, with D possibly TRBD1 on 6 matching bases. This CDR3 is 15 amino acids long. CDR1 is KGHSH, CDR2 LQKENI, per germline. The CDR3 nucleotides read TGTGCCAGCCGAAATACCACAGGGTTTAACACTGAAGCTTCCTTT. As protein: CASRNTTGFNTEASF.

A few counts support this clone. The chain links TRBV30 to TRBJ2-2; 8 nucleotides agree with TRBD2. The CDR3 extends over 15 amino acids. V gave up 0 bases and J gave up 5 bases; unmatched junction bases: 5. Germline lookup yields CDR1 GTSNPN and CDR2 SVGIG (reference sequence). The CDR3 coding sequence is TGTGCCTGGAGTGTGGTAGCGGGAAGAACCGGGGAGCTGTTTTTT. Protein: CAWSVVAGRTGELFF.

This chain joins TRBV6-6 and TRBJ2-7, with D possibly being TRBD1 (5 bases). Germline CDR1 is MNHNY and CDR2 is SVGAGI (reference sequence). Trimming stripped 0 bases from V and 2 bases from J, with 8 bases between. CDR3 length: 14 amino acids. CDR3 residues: CASSYSQGAYEQYF. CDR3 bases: TGTGCCAGCAGTTACTCCCAGGGTGCCTACGAGCAGTACTTC.

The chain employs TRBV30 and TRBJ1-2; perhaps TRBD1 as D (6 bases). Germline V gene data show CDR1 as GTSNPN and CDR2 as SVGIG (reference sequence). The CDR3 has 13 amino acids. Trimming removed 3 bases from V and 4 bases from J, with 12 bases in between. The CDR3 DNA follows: TGTGCCTGGAGCCGGGGGGCGACCTATGGCTACACCTTC. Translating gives CAWSRGATYGYTF.

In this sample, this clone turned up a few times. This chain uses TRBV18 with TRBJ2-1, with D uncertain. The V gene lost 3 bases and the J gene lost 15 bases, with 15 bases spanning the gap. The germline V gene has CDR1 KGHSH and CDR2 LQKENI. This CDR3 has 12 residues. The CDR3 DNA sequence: TGTGCCAGCTCACCCCCGCAGTCCCCCCGGTTCTTC. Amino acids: CASSPPQSPRFF.

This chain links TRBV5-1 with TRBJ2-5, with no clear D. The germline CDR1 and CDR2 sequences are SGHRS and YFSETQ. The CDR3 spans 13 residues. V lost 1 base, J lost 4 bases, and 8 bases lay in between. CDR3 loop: CASSLRPGETQYF. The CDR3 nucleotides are TGCGCCAGCAGCTTGCGGCCGGGAGAGACCCAGTACTTC.

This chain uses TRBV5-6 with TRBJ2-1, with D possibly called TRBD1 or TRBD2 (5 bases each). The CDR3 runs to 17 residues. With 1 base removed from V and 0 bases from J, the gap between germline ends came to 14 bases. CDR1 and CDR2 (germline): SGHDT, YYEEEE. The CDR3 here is CASSLYGGASSYNEQFF. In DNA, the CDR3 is TGTGCCAGCAGCTTGTATGGGGGAGCGAGCTCCTACAATGAGCAGTTCTTC.

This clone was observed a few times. In nucleotides, the CDR3 is TGTGCCAGCAGCTTTGATAGCCAGCCCCAGCATTTT. It encodes CASSFDSQPQHF. V is TRBV7-9 and J is TRBJ1-5, with unresolved D. Trimming stripped 3 bases from V and 7 bases from J, with 7 bases between. CDR3 size: 12 residues. Per the germline V gene, CDR1 is SEHNR and CDR2 is FQNEAQ (reference sequence).

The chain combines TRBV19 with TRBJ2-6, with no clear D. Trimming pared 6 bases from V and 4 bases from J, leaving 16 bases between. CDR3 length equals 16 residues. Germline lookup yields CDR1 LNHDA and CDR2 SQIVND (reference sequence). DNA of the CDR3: TGTGCCAGTAGATCGCCGAGTTATTTGGGGGCCAACGTCCTGACTTTC. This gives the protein CASRSPSYLGANVLTF.

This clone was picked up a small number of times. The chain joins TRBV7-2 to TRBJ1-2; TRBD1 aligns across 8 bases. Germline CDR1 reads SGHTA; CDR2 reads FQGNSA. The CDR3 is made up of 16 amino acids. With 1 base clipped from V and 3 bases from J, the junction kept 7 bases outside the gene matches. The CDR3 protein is CASSLEPGQGDYGYTF. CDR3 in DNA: TGTGCCAGCAGCTTAGAGCCCGGACAGGGTGACTATGGCTACACCTTC.